This TCR beta chain was observed in a study of T cell changes during pregnancy in multiple sclerosis. Trimming cost V 3 bases and J 5 bases; bases outside gene matches: 10. Germline V gene data show CDR1 as SEHNR and CDR2 as FQNEAQ (reference sequence). This CDR3 comprises 16 residues. Produced via immunoSEQ multiplex PCR; TCRdb's table is partial and in-frame only. The sample lists 90,000 or so clones, around 93% occurring once. The specimen comprised peripheral blood, sampled in the first trimester of pregnancy. The V call is TRBV7-9, the J call TRBJ2-5; the match to TRBD1 covers 9 bases. The receptor was isolated from a female donor in good health, enrolled as a control in a pregnancy study. The CDR3 loop is CASSLGDRGSRETQYF. The CDR3 bases are TGTGCCAGCAGCTTGGGAGACAGGGGGTCAAGGGAGACCCAGTACTTC.